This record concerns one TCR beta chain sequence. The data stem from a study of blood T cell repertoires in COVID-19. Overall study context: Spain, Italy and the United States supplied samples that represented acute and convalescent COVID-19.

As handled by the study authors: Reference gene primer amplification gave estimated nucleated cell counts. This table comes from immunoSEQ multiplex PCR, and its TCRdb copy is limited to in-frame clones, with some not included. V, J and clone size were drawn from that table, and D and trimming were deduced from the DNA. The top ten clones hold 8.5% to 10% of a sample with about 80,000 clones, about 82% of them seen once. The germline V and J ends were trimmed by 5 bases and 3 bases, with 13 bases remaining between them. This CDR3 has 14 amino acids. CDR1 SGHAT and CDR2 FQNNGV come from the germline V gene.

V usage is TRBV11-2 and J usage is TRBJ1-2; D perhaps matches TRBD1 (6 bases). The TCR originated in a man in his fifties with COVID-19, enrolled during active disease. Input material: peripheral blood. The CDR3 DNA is TGTGCCAGCAGCCCGGGACATAGGGACTATGGCTACACCTTC. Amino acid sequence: CASSPGHRDYGYTF. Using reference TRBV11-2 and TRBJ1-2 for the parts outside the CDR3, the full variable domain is EAGVAQSPRYKIIEKRQSVAFWCNPISGHATLYWYQQILGQGPKLLIQFQNNGVVDDSQLPKDRFSAERLKGVDSTLKIQPAKLEDSAVYLCASSPGHRDYGYTFGSGTRLTVV.